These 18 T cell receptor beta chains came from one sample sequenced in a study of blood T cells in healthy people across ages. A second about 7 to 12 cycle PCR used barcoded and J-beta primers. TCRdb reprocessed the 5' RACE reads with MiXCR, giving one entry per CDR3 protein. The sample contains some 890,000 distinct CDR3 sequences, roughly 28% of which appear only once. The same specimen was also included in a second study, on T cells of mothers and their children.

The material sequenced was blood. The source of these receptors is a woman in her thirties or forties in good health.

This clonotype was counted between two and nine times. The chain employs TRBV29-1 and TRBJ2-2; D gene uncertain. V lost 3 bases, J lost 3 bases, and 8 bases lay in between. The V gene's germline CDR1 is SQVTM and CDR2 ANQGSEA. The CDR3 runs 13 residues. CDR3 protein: CSVEADDTGELFF. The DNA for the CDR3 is TGCAGCGTTGAGGCGGATGACACCGGGGAGCTGTTTTTT.

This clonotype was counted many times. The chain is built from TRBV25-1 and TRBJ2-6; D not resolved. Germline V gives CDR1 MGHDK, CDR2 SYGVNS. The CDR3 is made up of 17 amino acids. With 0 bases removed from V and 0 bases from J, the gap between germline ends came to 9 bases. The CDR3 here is CASSEYPGGSGANVLTF. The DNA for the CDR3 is TGTGCCAGCAGTGAATATCCAGGTGGCTCTGGGGCCAACGTCCTGACTTTC.

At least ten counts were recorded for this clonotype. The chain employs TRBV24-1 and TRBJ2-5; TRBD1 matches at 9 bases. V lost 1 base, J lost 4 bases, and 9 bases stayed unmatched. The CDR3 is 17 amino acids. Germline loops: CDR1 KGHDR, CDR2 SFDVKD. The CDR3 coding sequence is TGTGCCACCAGTGATTTCCCCGGACAGGGGTACGGAGAGACCCAGTACTTC. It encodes CATSDFPGQGYGETQYF.

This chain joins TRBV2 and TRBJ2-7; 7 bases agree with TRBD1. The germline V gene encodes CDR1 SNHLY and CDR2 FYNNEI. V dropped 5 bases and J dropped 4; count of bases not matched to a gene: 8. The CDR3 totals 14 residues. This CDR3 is CASSLGQAMYEQYF. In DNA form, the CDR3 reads TGTGCCAGCAGTTTAGGACAGGCCATGTACGAGCAGTACTTC.

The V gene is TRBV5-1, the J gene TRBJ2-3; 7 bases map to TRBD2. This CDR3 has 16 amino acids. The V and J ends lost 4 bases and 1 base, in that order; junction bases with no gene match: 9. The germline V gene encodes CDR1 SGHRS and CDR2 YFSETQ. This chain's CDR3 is CASSLDLGGGTDTQYF. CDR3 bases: TGCGCCAGCAGCCTCGATCTTGGGGGGGGCACAGATACGCAGTATTTT.

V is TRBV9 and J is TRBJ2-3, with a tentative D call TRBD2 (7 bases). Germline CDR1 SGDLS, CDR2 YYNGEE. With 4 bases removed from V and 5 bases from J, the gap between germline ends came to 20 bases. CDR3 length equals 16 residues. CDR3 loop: CASSPGGGGAGDTQYF. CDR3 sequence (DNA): TGTGCCAGCAGCCCTGGTGGAGGGGGGGCCGGAGATACGCAGTATTTT.

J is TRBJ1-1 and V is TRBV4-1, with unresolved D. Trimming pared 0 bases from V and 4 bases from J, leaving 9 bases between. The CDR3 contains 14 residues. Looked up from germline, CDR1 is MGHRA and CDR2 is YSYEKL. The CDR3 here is CASSQDTRLTEAFF. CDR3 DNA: TGCGCCAGCAGCCAAGATACAAGGCTCACTGAAGCTTTCTTT.

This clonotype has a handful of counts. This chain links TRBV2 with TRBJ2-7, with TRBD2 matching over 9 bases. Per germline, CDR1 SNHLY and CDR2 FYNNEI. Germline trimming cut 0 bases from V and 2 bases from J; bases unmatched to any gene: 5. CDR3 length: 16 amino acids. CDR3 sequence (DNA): TGTGCCAGCAGTGAAGCTAGCGGGGGACTTCCCTACGAGCAGTACTTC. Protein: CASSEASGGLPYEQYF.

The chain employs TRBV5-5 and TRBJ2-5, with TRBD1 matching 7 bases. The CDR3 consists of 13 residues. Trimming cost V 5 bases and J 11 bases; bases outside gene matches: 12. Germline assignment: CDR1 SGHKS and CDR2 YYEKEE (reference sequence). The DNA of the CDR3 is TGTGCCAGCAGACCGGACAGGACGGGCAAGCAGTACTTC. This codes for CASRPDRTGKQYF.

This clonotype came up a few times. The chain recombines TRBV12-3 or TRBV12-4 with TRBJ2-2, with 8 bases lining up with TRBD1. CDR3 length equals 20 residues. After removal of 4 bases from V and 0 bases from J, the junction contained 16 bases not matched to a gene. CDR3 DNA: TGTGCCAGCAGTTCTCCAGGGGGCGCGGGGTCGCTGGCGAACACCGGGGAGCTGTTTTTT. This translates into CASSSPGGAGSLANTGELFF.

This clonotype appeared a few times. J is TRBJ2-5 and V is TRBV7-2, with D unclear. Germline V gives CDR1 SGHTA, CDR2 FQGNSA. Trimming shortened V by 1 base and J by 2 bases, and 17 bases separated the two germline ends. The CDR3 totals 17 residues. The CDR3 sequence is CASSLELGRATQETQYF. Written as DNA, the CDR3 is TGTGCCAGCAGCTTAGAACTGGGAAGGGCTACTCAAGAGACCCAGTACTTC.

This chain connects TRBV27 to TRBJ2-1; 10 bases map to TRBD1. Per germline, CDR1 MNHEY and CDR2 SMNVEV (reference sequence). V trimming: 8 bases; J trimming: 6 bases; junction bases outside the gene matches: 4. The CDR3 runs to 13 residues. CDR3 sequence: CASGQGVANEQFF. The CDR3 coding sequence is TGTGCCAGCGGACAGGGGGTTGCCAATGAGCAGTTCTTC.

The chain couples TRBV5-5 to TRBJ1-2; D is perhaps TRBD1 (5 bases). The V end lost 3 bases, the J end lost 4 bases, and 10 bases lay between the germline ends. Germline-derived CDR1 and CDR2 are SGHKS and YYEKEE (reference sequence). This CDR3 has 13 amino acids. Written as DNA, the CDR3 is TGTGCCAGCAGCTCACAGGCAAGCTATGGCTACACCTTC. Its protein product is CASSSQASYGYTF. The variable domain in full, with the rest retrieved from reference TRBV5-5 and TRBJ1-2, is DAGVTQSPTHLIKTRGQQVTLRCSPISGHKSVSWYQQVLGQGPQFIFQYYEKEERGRGNFPDRFSARQFPNYSSELNVNALLLGDSALYLCASSSQASYGYTFGSGTRLTVV.

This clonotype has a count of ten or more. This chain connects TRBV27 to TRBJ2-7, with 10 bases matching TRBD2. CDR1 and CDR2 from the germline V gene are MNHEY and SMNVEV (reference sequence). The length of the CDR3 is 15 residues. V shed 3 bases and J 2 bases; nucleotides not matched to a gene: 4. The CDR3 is CASSLKSGGAYEQYF. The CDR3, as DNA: TGTGCCAGCAGTTTGAAAAGCGGGGGGGCCTACGAGCAGTACTTC.

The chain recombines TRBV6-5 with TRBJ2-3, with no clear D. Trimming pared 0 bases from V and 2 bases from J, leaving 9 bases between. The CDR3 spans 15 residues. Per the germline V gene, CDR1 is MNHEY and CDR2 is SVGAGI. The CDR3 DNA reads TGTGCCAGCAGTTACTCTGGCCCCCCCACAGATACGCAGTATTTT. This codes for CASSYSGPPTDTQYF.

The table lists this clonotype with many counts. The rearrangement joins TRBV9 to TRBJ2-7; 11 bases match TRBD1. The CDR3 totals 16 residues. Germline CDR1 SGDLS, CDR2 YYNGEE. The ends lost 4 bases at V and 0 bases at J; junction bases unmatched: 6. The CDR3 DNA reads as TGTGCCAGCAGCCCCGGACAGGGGGCGCCCTCCTACGAGCAGTACTTC. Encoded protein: CASSPGQGAPSYEQYF.

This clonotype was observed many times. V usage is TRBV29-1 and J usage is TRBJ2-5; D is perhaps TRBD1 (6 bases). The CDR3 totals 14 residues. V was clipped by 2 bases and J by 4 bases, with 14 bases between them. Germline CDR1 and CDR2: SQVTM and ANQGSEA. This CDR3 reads CSVESNRVGETQYF. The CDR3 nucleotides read TGCAGCGTTGAATCGAACAGGGTGGGAGAGACCCAGTACTTC.

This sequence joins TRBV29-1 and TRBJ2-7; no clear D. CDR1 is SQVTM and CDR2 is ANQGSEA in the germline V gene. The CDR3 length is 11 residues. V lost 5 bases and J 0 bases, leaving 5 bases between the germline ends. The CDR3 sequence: CSVRISYEQYF. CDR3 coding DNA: TGCAGCGTTCGGATCTCCTACGAGCAGTACTTC.